This TCR beta chain was identified during a study of cytomegalovirus exposure and HLA in healthy donors. Study observations and caveats: A later analysis reported that several of the most significant clusters appeared to be linked to common viral pathogens, among them Epstein-Barr virus.

About this clone itself: No antigen is known for it.

PCR involved 60 Vbeta and 13 Jbeta primers. Method: immunoSEQ multiplex PCR; TCRdb's copy keeps in-frame clones and lacks some. The sample shows roughly 100,000 clones, about 81% of them seen only once. The V segment lost 3 bases and the J segment 6 bases; nucleotides outside the gene matches: 15. This CDR3 is built from 18 residues. Per the germline V gene, CDR1 is LNHDA and CDR2 is SQIVND (reference sequence). The sample taken for sequencing was PBMCs. The clonotype comes from a man younger than 45 in good health and CMV-seronegative. This chain uses TRBV19 with TRBJ2-7; TRBD2 agrees at 12 bases. DNA of the CDR3: TGTGCCAGTAGTATTGGGCGCCTTACTAGCGGGAGGACGGGCGAGCAGTACTTC. It encodes CASSIGRLTSGRTGEQYF.